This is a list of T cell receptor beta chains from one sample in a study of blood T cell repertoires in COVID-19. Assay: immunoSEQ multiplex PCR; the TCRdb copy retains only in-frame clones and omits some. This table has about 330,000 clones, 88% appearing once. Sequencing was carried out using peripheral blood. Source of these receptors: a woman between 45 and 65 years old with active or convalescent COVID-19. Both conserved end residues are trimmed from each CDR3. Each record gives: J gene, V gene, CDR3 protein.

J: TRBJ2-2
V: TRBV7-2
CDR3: ASSSYTGELF

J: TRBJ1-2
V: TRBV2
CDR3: ASSSQGANYGYT

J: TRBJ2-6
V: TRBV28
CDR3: ASSAEGSGANVLT

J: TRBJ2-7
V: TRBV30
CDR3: AWSWTGTSYEQY

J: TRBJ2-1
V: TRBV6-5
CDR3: ASSYPGASFEQF

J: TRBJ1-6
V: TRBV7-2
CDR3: ASSLGGGVQSPLH

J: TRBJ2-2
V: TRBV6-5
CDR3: ASSQWTGELF

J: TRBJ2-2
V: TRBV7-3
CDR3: ASSLTSSGTGELF

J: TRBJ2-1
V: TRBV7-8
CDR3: ASSLGQGGYNEQF

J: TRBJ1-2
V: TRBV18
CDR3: ASSPRVTGGSNYGYT

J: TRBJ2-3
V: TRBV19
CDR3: ASSIDRQAGVDTQY

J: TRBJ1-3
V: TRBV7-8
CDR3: ASSRDRAYSGNTIY

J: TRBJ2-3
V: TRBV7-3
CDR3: ASSPTGTSGRTDTQY

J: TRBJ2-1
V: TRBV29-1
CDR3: SVEQGKNEQF

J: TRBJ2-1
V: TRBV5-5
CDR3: ASSGSSGKYNEQF

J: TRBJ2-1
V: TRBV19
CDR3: ASSMGRVYEQF

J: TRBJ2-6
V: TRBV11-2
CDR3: ASSRQSSGANVLT

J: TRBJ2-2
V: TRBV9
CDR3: ASSVDSRPNTGELF

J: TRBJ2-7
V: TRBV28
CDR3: ASRGSGGSYEQY

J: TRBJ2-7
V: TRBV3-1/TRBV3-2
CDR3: ASSQDRAYEQY

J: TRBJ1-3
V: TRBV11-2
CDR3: ASSFQPDSRNTIY

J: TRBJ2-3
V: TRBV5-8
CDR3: ASSLDRSTDTQY

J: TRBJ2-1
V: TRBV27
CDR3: ASSSTGLLAYNEQF

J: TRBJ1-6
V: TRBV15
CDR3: ATSRERSSPLH

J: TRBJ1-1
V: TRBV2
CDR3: ASDRDREKAF

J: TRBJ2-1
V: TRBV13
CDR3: ASIPDGGVYNEQF

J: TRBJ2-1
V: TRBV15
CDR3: ATNRDYFSYNEQF

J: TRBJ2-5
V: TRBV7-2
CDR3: ASSLVGRGQETQY